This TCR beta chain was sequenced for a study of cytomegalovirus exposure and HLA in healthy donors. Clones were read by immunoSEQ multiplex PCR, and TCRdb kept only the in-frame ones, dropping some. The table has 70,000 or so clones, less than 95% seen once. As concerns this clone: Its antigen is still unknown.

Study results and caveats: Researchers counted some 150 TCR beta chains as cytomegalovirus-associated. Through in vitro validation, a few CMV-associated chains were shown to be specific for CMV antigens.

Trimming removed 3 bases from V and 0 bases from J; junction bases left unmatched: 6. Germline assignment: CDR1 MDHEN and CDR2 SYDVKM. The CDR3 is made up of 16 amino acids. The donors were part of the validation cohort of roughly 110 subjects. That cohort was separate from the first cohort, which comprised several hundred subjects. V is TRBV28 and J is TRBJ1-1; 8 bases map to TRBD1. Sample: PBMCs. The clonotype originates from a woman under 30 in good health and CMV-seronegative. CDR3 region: CASSLTGDRVNTEAFF. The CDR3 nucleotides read TGTGCCAGCAGTTTGACAGGGGATAGGGTGAACACTGAAGCTTTCTTT.